The clone carrying this T cell receptor (beta chain) was detected a few times. Its antigen is currently unknown. The data belong to a study of long-term antiretroviral therapy in people with HIV. Treatment of all HIV participants took place in the United States. The assay used was immunoSEQ (version v3.0), run at survey level. Libraries were prepared by immunoSEQ multiplex PCR; TCRdb keeps only in-frame clonotypes and omits some of them. This table holds under 20,000 clones, roughly 76% found once. Overall study findings and caveats: HIV repertoires spanned tighter CDR3 length ranges than controls did. All time points showed a repertoire dominated by clones expanded before ART. The study lacked data on ART adherence, viral resistance or therapy changes.

Trimming stripped 3 bases from V and 3 bases from J, with 13 bases between. The germline V gene encodes CDR1 SGHNT and CDR2 YYREEE (reference sequence). The CDR3 sequence is 14 residues long. The chain is built from TRBV5-4 and TRBJ2-7; a weak D match, TRBD2 (7 bases). This TCR derives from a woman between 50 and 59 years old with HIV. The sample consisted of unsorted PBMCs, taken 1.5 years before starting antiretroviral therapy. The CDR3 protein is CASSSRGGIYEQYF. CDR3 bases: TGTGCCAGCAGCTCCAGGGGAGGGATCTACGAGCAGTACTTC.